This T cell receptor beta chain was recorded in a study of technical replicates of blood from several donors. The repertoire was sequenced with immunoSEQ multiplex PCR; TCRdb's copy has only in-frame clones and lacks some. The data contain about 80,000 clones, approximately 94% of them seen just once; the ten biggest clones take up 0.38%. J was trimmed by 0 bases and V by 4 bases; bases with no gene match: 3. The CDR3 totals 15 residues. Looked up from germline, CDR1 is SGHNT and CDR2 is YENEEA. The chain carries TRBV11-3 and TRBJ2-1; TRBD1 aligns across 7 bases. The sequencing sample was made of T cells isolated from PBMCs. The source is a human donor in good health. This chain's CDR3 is CASSSPGGSYNEQFF. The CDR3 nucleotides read TGTGCCAGCAGCTCGCCAGGGGGCTCCTACAATGAGCAGTTCTTC.